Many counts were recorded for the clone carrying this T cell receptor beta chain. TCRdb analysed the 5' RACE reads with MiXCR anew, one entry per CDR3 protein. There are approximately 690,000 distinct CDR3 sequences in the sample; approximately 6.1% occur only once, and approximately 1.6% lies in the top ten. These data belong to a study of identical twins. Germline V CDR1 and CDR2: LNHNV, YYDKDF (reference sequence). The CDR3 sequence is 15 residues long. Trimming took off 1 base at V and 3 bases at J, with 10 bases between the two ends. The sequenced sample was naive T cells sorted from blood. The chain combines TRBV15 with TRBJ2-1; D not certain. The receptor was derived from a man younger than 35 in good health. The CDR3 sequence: CATSRVPQLYNEQFF. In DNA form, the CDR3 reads TGTGCCACCAGCAGAGTTCCACAGCTCTACAATGAGCAGTTCTTC.